The rows below give T cell receptor beta chains drawn from one sample of a study of OX40 agonist ivuxolimab in advanced cancers. Clones were read by immunoSEQ multiplex PCR, and TCRdb kept only the in-frame ones, dropping some. The sample comprises around 53,000 clones, 79% of which are singletons, and roughly 2.5% rests with the top ten. Sequencing was performed on CD4+ or CD8+ T cells sorted from blood, taken in a trial of the OX40 agonist ivuxolimab. These receptors were collected from an adult with an advanced solid tumor such as melanoma, head and neck, liver or kidney cancer. Both conserved end residues are part of each CDR3. The order of the fields is clone size, J gene, V gene, D gene, CDR3 protein, CDR3 DNA. A D gene is named only where the DNA matches it firmly. The size field is filled for only some rows; it gives once, few, many or a size class.

clone size: -
J gene: TRBJ1-1
V gene: TRBV11-3
D gene: -
CDR3 protein: CASSLDRRQSEAFF
CDR3 DNA: TGTGCCAGCAGCTTAGATCGCCGGCAATCTGAAGCTTTCTTT

clone size: -
J gene: TRBJ1-4
V gene: TRBV19
D gene: TRBD1
CDR3 protein: CASIPARGGSEKLFF
CDR3 DNA: TGTGCCAGTATTCCGGCCAGGGGGGGGAGCGAAAAACTGTTTTTT

clone size: -
J gene: TRBJ2-7
V gene: TRBV6-5
D gene: -
CDR3 protein: CASSRGTPYYEQYF
CDR3 DNA: TGTGCCAGCAGTCGCGGGACACCCTACTACGAGCAGTACTTC

clone size: -
J gene: TRBJ2-3
V gene: TRBV28
D gene: -
CDR3 protein: CASSPRGGSTDTQYF
CDR3 DNA: TGTGCCAGCAGCCCCAGGGGCGGAAGCACAGATACGCAGTATTTT

clone size: -
J gene: TRBJ1-4
V gene: TRBV2
D gene: -
CDR3 protein: CASSGGQTNEKLFF
CDR3 DNA: TGTGCCAGCAGTGGGGGCCAGACCAATGAAAAACTGTTTTTT

clone size: -
J gene: TRBJ2-5
V gene: TRBV11-1
D gene: -
CDR3 protein: CASRSTNQETQYF
CDR3 DNA: TGTGCCAGCAGATCGACTAATCAAGAGACCCAGTACTTC

clone size: -
J gene: TRBJ1-1
V gene: TRBV5-1
D gene: -
CDR3 protein: CASSFEGNTEAFF
CDR3 DNA: TGCGCCAGCAGCTTTGAGGGGAACACTGAAGCTTTCTTT

clone size: -
J gene: TRBJ1-2
V gene: TRBV6-6
D gene: TRBD1
CDR3 protein: CASSYGQGVNYGYTF
CDR3 DNA: TGTGCCAGCAGTTACGGACAGGGGGTGAACTATGGCTACACCTTC

clone size: few
J gene: TRBJ1-2
V gene: TRBV5-1
D gene: -
CDR3 protein: CASSFIPDGDYGYTF
CDR3 DNA: TGCGCCAGCAGCTTCATTCCCGACGGAGACTATGGCTACACCTTC

clone size: -
J gene: TRBJ2-7
V gene: TRBV20-1
D gene: -
CDR3 protein: CSARNSYEQYF
CDR3 DNA: TGCAGTGCGAGAAATTCCTACGAGCAGTACTTC

clone size: -
J gene: TRBJ1-2
V gene: TRBV9
D gene: TRBD1
CDR3 protein: CASSDTGRGLYGYTF
CDR3 DNA: TGTGCCAGCAGCGACACGGGTAGGGGGCTCTATGGCTACACCTTC

clone size: -
J gene: TRBJ1-1
V gene: TRBV29-1
D gene: TRBD1
CDR3 protein: CSVGAGGGGTEAFF
CDR3 DNA: TGCAGCGTCGGGGCAGGGGGCGGGGGAACTGAAGCTTTCTTT

clone size: -
J gene: TRBJ1-5
V gene: TRBV6-5
D gene: -
CDR3 protein: CASSLRRGGQPQHF
CDR3 DNA: TGTGCCAGCAGCCTCAGAAGGGGGGGTCAGCCCCAGCATTTT

clone size: few
J gene: TRBJ1-2
V gene: TRBV7-9
D gene: TRBD1
CDR3 protein: CASSPQGTSPNYGYTF
CDR3 DNA: TGTGCCAGCAGCCCACAGGGGACTTCGCCTAACTATGGCTACACCTTC

clone size: -
J gene: TRBJ1-2
V gene: TRBV7-9
D gene: -
CDR3 protein: CASSFEQVYGYTF
CDR3 DNA: TGTGCCAGCAGCTTCGAACAGGTCTATGGCTACACCTTC

clone size: many
J gene: TRBJ1-4
V gene: TRBV19
D gene: -
CDR3 protein: CASSGSGEKLFF
CDR3 DNA: TGTGCCAGTAGTGGGAGCGGGGAAAAACTGTTTTTT

clone size: once
J gene: TRBJ1-1
V gene: TRBV29-1
D gene: TRBD1
CDR3 protein: CSSSTGGSTEAFF
CDR3 DNA: TGCAGCTCATCGACAGGGGGCAGCACTGAAGCTTTCTTT

clone size: -
J gene: TRBJ2-7
V gene: TRBV30
D gene: TRBD2
CDR3 protein: CAWSAGLAGTSYEQYF
CDR3 DNA: TGTGCCTGGAGTGCTGGGCTAGCGGGGACCTCCTACGAGCAGTACTTC

clone size: -
J gene: TRBJ1-2
V gene: TRBV29-1
D gene: TRBD1
CDR3 protein: CSALGGQGAGGYTF
CDR3 DNA: TGCAGCGCCTTAGGGGGACAGGGGGCGGGAGGCTACACCTTC

clone size: -
J gene: TRBJ2-7
V gene: TRBV28
D gene: TRBD1
CDR3 protein: CASSFNRGLREQYF
CDR3 DNA: TGTGCCAGCAGTTTTAACAGGGGGCTTCGCGAGCAGTACTTC

clone size: -
J gene: TRBJ1-6
V gene: TRBV10-2
D gene: TRBD1
CDR3 protein: CASRGGQGWNSPLHF
CDR3 DNA: TGCGCCAGCAGAGGGGGACAGGGTTGGAATTCACCCCTCCACTTT

clone size: -
J gene: TRBJ2-1
V gene: TRBV27
D gene: TRBD2
CDR3 protein: CASLRAGGSYNEQFF
CDR3 DNA: TGTGCCAGCCTTCGGGCGGGAGGTTCTTACAATGAGCAGTTCTTC

clone size: few
J gene: TRBJ2-3
V gene: TRBV2
D gene: -
CDR3 protein: CASSQRVSTDTQYF
CDR3 DNA: TGTGCCAGCAGTCAGAGGGTTAGCACAGATACGCAGTATTTT

clone size: -
J gene: TRBJ1-2
V gene: TRBV27
D gene: -
CDR3 protein: CASSLWAGNYGYTF
CDR3 DNA: TGTGCCAGCAGTTTATGGGCAGGGAACTATGGCTACACCTTC

clone size: -
J gene: TRBJ1-1
V gene: TRBV6-6
D gene: -
CDR3 protein: CASSYYGQLSEAFF
CDR3 DNA: TGTGCCAGCAGTTACTATGGTCAGCTCAGTGAAGCTTTCTTT

clone size: -
J gene: TRBJ1-1
V gene: TRBV7-6
D gene: TRBD1
CDR3 protein: CASSPRTGNTEAFF
CDR3 DNA: TGTGCCAGCAGCCCTCGGACAGGGAACACTGAAGCTTTCTTT

clone size: -
J gene: TRBJ2-7
V gene: TRBV14
D gene: -
CDR3 protein: CASSQRMAGEQYF
CDR3 DNA: TGTGCCAGCAGCCAGAGAATGGCGGGCGAGCAGTACTTC

clone size: -
J gene: TRBJ1-1
V gene: TRBV29-1
D gene: -
CDR3 protein: CSVSTETVNTEAFF
CDR3 DNA: TGCAGCGTGTCAACCGAGACAGTGAACACTGAAGCTTTCTTT

clone size: -
J gene: TRBJ2-2
V gene: TRBV10-1
D gene: -
CDR3 protein: CASSAQASNTGELFF
CDR3 DNA: TGCGCCAGCAGTGCACAGGCCTCGAACACCGGGGAGCTGTTTTTT

clone size: -
J gene: TRBJ2-7
V gene: TRBV27
D gene: -
CDR3 protein: CASSLSPWTLTYEQYF
CDR3 DNA: TGTGCCAGCAGTTTATCCCCTTGGACACTTACCTACGAGCAGTACTTC

clone size: -
J gene: TRBJ1-6
V gene: TRBV9
D gene: -
CDR3 protein: CASSARQGTSSYNSPLHF
CDR3 DNA: TGTGCCAGCAGTGCCCGCCAGGGGACAAGCTCCTATAATTCACCCCTCCACTTT

clone size: -
J gene: TRBJ2-1
V gene: TRBV5-5
D gene: TRBD1
CDR3 protein: CASSVTGGPTNEQFF
CDR3 DNA: TGTGCCAGCAGCGTGACAGGGGGCCCCACAAATGAGCAGTTCTTC

clone size: -
J gene: TRBJ2-3
V gene: TRBV21-1
D gene: -
CDR3 protein: CASSKGQGLGDTQYF
CDR3 DNA: TGTGCCAGCAGCAAGGGACAGGGACTAGGAGATACGCAGTATTTT

clone size: -
J gene: TRBJ2-7
V gene: TRBV9
D gene: TRBD1
CDR3 protein: CASSGQGAYEQYF
CDR3 DNA: TGTGCCAGCAGCGGACAGGGGGCCTACGAGCAGTACTTC

clone size: -
J gene: TRBJ2-1
V gene: TRBV18
D gene: -
CDR3 protein: CASSPYGNEQFF
CDR3 DNA: TGTGCCAGCTCCCCCTATGGCAATGAGCAGTTCTTC

clone size: -
J gene: TRBJ2-7
V gene: TRBV2
D gene: -
CDR3 protein: CASSEARKPGDEQYF
CDR3 DNA: TGTGCCAGCAGTGAAGCAAGGAAGCCGGGTGACGAGCAGTACTTC

clone size: -
J gene: TRBJ2-7
V gene: TRBV5-1
D gene: -
CDR3 protein: CASSWGAGVRGEQYF
CDR3 DNA: TGCGCCAGCAGCTGGGGGGCGGGGGTCAGGGGCGAGCAGTACTTC

clone size: few
J gene: TRBJ1-1
V gene: TRBV2
D gene: TRBD1
CDR3 protein: CASSEAQGANTEAFF
CDR3 DNA: TGTGCCAGCAGTGAAGCTCAGGGGGCTAACACTGAAGCTTTCTTT

clone size: -
J gene: TRBJ1-3
V gene: TRBV5-5
D gene: TRBD1
CDR3 protein: CASSLEGRGNGNTIYF
CDR3 DNA: TGTGCCAGCAGCTTGGAAGGCAGGGGGAATGGAAACACCATATATTTT

clone size: -
J gene: TRBJ2-1
V gene: TRBV7-3
D gene: -
CDR3 protein: CASSLRAEGQRSYNEQFF
CDR3 DNA: TGTGCCAGCAGCTTAAGAGCGGAGGGGCAAAGGTCCTACAATGAGCAGTTCTTC